This T cell receptor (beta chain) derives from a study of blood T cell repertoires in COVID-19. Across the study: Samples of COVID-19 (acute and convalescent) were obtained from the United States, Italy and Spain. The analysed material was cDNA or gDNA that came from T cells, B-cell-depleted T cells, or PBMCs.

This clone has just a few counts. Germline lookup yields CDR1 SGHVS and CDR2 FQNEAQ. CDR3 size: 16 residues. Unmatched junction bases numbered 12, after V lost 0 bases and J lost 7 bases. Sequencing was performed with immunoSEQ multiplex PCR; in TCRdb, only in-frame clones are kept and a portion is missing. This sample has roughly 410,000 clones, with more than 80% found just once. V is TRBV7-8 and J is TRBJ2-7; TRBD2 matches at 7 bases. The clonotype originates from a man aged 40-49 years with acute or convalescent COVID-19. Sequencing was carried out using peripheral blood. The CDR3 sequence is CASSLARRGRAGEQYF. CDR3 DNA sequence: TGTGCCAGCAGCTTAGCGCGACGAGGGAGGGCCGGGGAGCAGTACTTC.